This TCR beta chain was recorded in a study of long-term antiretroviral therapy in people with HIV. Run at survey level, the immunoSEQ assay was version v3.0. The table came from immunoSEQ multiplex PCR; TCRdb's copy has only in-frame clones and leaves some out. The repertoire consists of about 17,000 clones, with over 75% occurring once and the leading ten covering 8.9%. Germline CDR1 MNHGY, CDR2 SVAAGI. CDR3 length: 15 residues. V was pared by 6 bases and J by 7 bases, with 8 bases of the junction left unmatched. This clone has a single count. The chain couples TRBV6-9 to TRBJ2-1, with TRBD1 matching over 11 bases. This sample comprised unsorted PBMCs, obtained 0.3 years after starting antiretroviral therapy. This clonotype was sampled from a man aged 60 to 75 with HIV. CDR3: CASRLPGQGENEQFF. The DNA of the CDR3 is TGTGCCAGCAGACTACCGGGACAGGGGGAAAATGAGCAGTTCTTC.